The next 25 T cell receptor beta chains were all read from a single sample in a study of Ad26.COV2.S vaccination and SARS-CoV-2 variants. TCRdb's copy holds only in-frame clones and misses some; the assay was immunoSEQ multiplex PCR. Of approximately 480,000 clones in the sample, approximately 90% were seen once. As to treatment: some 20 received Ad26.COV2.S at low or high dose, single or two shots; roughly 5 received placebo; per-sample allocation not given. At day 63 after the first vaccine or placebo injection, samples were drawn. The source was peripheral blood, collected in a trial of Ad26.COV2.S vaccine versus placebo. The receptors shown here come from a person between 18 and 65 years old who received the Ad26.COV2.S COVID-19 vaccine or a placebo.

This clone was counted a single time. The chain joins TRBV28 to TRBJ2-7; D is perhaps TRBD1 (5 bases). CDR1 is MDHEN and CDR2 is SYDVKM in the germline V gene. V was shortened by 2 bases and J by 0 bases, with 14 bases between the two germline ends. The CDR3 runs to 16 residues. The CDR3 loop is CASSLRTSQRSYEQYF. Written as DNA, the CDR3 is TGTGCCAGCAGTTTACGGACAAGCCAGCGCTCCTACGAGCAGTACTTC.

The V call is TRBV19, the J call TRBJ2-3; TRBD1 aligns across 7 bases. Losses at the gene ends were 3 bases for V and 0 bases for J; bases not matched to a gene: 6. The CDR3 consists of 16 residues. Per the germline V gene, CDR1 is LNHDA and CDR2 is SQIVND (reference sequence). The CDR3 protein is CASSIYPGGSTDTQYF. CDR3 in DNA: TGTGCCAGTAGTATTTACCCAGGGGGTAGCACAGATACGCAGTATTTT.

The rearrangement links TRBV15 to TRBJ2-3, with a weak D call TRBD1 (5 bases). CDR1 is LNHNV, CDR2 YYDKDF, per germline (reference sequence). The CDR3 length is 17 residues. V was cut by 1 base and J by 9 bases, with 23 bases left in between. As DNA, the CDR3 is TGTGCCACCAGCAGAGTATTCCGTAAGGCCAGGGAAGGGACGCAGTATTTT. Translated, it gives CATSRVFRKAREGTQYF.

The chain is built from TRBV20-1 and TRBJ2-1; 10 nucleotides match TRBD2. Per germline, CDR1 DFQATT and CDR2 SNEGSKA (reference sequence). This CDR3 has 17 residues. The ends lost 3 bases at V and 4 bases at J; junction bases unmatched: 12. The CDR3 bases are TGCAGTGCTAGTCGAAGAGCGGGAGGGCCTGGATACAATGAGCAGTTCTTC. Translation: CSASRRAGGPGYNEQFF.

The CDR3 is CASSELGGLVSDTQYF. The CDR3 coding sequence is TGTGCCAGCAGTGAATTAGGGGGTTTGGTTTCAGATACGCAGTATTTT. The rearrangement joins TRBV6-1 to TRBJ2-3; tentative D call: TRBD1 (6 bases). Germline V gene lookup returns CDR1 MNHNS and CDR2 SASEGT. V was pared by 2 bases and J by 4 bases, with 16 bases between. This CDR3 has 16 amino acids.

This chain links TRBV14 with TRBJ2-7, with D perhaps matching TRBD1 or TRBD2 (6 bases each). Deletions cut 0 bases from V and 2 bases from J, with 14 bases between. The CDR3 extends over 16 amino acids. Germline CDR1 reads SGHDN; CDR2 reads FVKESK. Here the CDR3 reads CASSQDRGAATYEQYF. DNA of the CDR3: TGTGCCAGCAGCCAAGATAGGGGGGCAGCGACCTACGAGCAGTACTTC.

The chain couples TRBV5-6 to TRBJ1-5, with D hard to call. Per germline, CDR1 SGHDT and CDR2 YYEEEE. This CDR3 has 12 residues. V lost 1 base to trimming and J lost 7 bases, with 6 bases between them. This CDR3 is CASSLIGQPQHF. DNA of the CDR3: TGTGCCAGCAGCTTGATCGGACAGCCCCAGCATTTT.

The rearrangement joins TRBV30 to TRBJ1-1; weak D call: TRBD1 (5 bases). CDR1 is GTSNPN, CDR2 SVGIG, per germline (reference sequence). This CDR3 spans 13 amino acids. The ends were cut back, 0 bases at V and 5 bases at J, with 10 bases in the middle. The CDR3 loop is CAWSVMGGTEAFF. The CDR3, as DNA: TGTGCCTGGAGTGTAATGGGGGGGACTGAAGCTTTCTTT.

V and J are TRBV6-5 and TRBJ1-2; tentative D call: TRBD1 (5 bases). The germline gives CDR1 MNHEY, CDR2 SVGAGI. V lost 6 bases and J 1 base, leaving 9 bases between the germline ends. This CDR3 region has 13 residues. DNA for the CDR3: TGTGCCAGCAGGTGGGGCATTAACTATGGCTACACCTTC. It specifies CASRWGINYGYTF.

The rearrangement uses TRBV9 and TRBJ2-1; the match to TRBD1 covers 7 bases. V lost 4 bases, J lost 10 bases, and 8 bases stayed unmatched. The germline gives CDR1 SGDLS, CDR2 YYNGEE. The CDR3 runs to 13 residues. The CDR3 sequence: CASSRGQGVEQFF. The CDR3 coding sequence is TGTGCCAGCAGCCGAGGGCAGGGGGTAGAGCAGTTCTTC.

The chain links TRBV28 to TRBJ2-3, with 7 bases matching TRBD2. The ends lost 11 bases at V and 6 bases at J; junction bases unmatched: 11. CDR1 and CDR2 (germline): MDHEN, SYDVKM. The CDR3 covers 13 residues. CDR3 sequence: CASSAGAGDTQYF. DNA of the CDR3: TGTGCCTCCTCGGCGGGAGCTGGGGATACGCAGTATTTT. Variable domain in full (rest from reference TRBV28 and TRBJ2-3): DVKVTQSSRYLVKRTGEKVFLECVQDMDHENMFWYRQDPGLGLRLIYFSYDVKMKEKGDIPEGYSVSREKKERFSLILESASTNQTSMYLCASSAGAGDTQYFGPGTRLTVL.

V gene TRBV30 combines with J gene TRBJ1-1; D is undetermined. The CDR3 totals 11 residues. The V gene's germline CDR1 is GTSNPN and CDR2 SVGIG (reference sequence). V lost 4 bases to trimming and J lost 7 bases, with 10 bases between them. The CDR3 region is CAWTPDLEAFF. The CDR3 DNA is TGTGCCTGGACCCCAGACCTTGAAGCTTTCTTT.

On this clone itself: Relative to the germline gene, one junction end is altered; a read error may explain this. The chain combines TRBV27 with TRBJ2-3; TRBD1 aligns across 9 bases. This CDR3 has 15 amino acids. Germline values: CDR1 MNHEY, CDR2 SMNVEV (reference sequence). The DNA for the CDR3 is TGTGCCAGCAGCTCACAGGGGGCAAGCAGAGATACGCAGTATTTT. Translating it yields CASSSQGASRDTQYF.

The V call is TRBV4-3, the J call TRBJ2-1; 10 nucleotides line up with TRBD2. CDR1 and CDR2 (germline): LGHNA, YSLEER. The junction had 6 bases not matched to a gene; V was cut back by 0 bases and J by 10 bases. The CDR3 extends over 15 amino acids. The CDR3 region is CASSQEPSGSFEQFF. The CDR3 DNA sequence: TGCGCCAGCAGCCAAGAACCTAGCGGGAGTTTCGAGCAGTTCTTC.

The J gene is TRBJ2-1, the V gene TRBV19; D perhaps matches TRBD2 (5 bases). Trimming shortened V by 4 bases and J by 5 bases, and 9 bases separated the two germline ends. The CDR3 is made up of 13 amino acids. The germline gives CDR1 LNHDA, CDR2 SQIVND (reference sequence). CDR3: CASSRTGNNEQFF. CDR3 bases: TGTGCCAGTAGTAGGACGGGGAACAATGAGCAGTTCTTC.

V gene TRBV5-1 combines with J gene TRBJ2-1, with D possibly being TRBD2 (5 bases). From germline, CDR1 is SGHRS and CDR2 YFSETQ. The CDR3 contains 14 residues. V gave up 4 bases and J gave up 2 bases, with 10 bases separating them. This CDR3 is CASSLGETYNEQFF. CDR3 sequence (DNA): TGCGCCAGCAGCCTCGGGGAAACCTACAATGAGCAGTTCTTC.

The rearrangement joins TRBV30 to TRBJ1-1; possibly TRBD1 for D (5 bases). CDR3 length: 15 residues. V was pared by 2 bases and J by 0 bases, with 13 bases between. The V gene's germline CDR1 is GTSNPN and CDR2 SVGIG (reference sequence). The CDR3 DNA sequence: TGTGCCTGGAGTATGAGGAGGGGAATGAACACTGAAGCTTTCTTT. Translated, it gives CAWSMRRGMNTEAFF. Based on the CDR3 plus reference TRBV30 and TRBJ1-1, the full variable domain is SQTIHQWPATLVQPVGSPLSLECTVEGTSNPNLYWYRQAAGRGLQLLFYSVGIGQISSEVPQNLSASRPQDRQFILSSKKLLLSDSGFYLCAWSMRRGMNTEAFFGQGTRLTVV.

This sequence joins TRBV3-1 (or the pseudogene TRBV3-2) and TRBJ1-4; no clear D gene. Germline V gene data show CDR1 as LGHDT and CDR2 as YNNKEL (reference sequence). CDR3 length: 15 residues. Trimming left V 0 bases short and J 7 bases short, with 12 bases between. This CDR3 reads CASSQEGRRSEKLFF. DNA of the CDR3: TGTGCCAGCAGCCAAGAAGGACGGAGGAGTGAAAAACTGTTTTTT.

Concerning this clone itself: Other DNA variants within this sample encode the same CDR3. CDR3 DNA sequence: TGTGCCTGGACGACCTCTGGGGCCAACGTCCTGACTTTC. Encoded protein: CAWTTSGANVLTF. The chain is built from TRBV30 and TRBJ2-6; D is undetermined. Germline V gene sequence: CDR1 GTSNPN, CDR2 SVGIG (reference sequence). The CDR3 covers 13 residues. V was trimmed by 4 bases and J by 0 bases, leaving 4 bases between them.

This clone was picked up one time. This rearrangement joins TRBV7-8 to TRBJ2-1; TRBD2 might be the D (6 bases). Germline V gives CDR1 SGHVS, CDR2 FQNEAQ. The CDR3 has 16 amino acids. The V and J ends lost 4 bases and 1 base respectively, with 14 bases between them. CDR3 in amino acids: CASSSRTISSYNEQFF. The CDR3 DNA reads as TGTGCCAGCAGCTCCCGGACTATTAGTTCCTACAATGAGCAGTTCTTC.

The chain's CDR3 is CASSESGSQPQHF. The CDR3 coding sequence is TGTGCCAGCAGTGAGTCGGGAAGTCAGCCCCAGCATTTT. The V gene is TRBV6-1, the J gene TRBJ1-5; D gene unclear. CDR1 MNHNS and CDR2 SASEGT come from the germline V gene. CDR3 length: 13 residues. V was shortened by 3 bases and J by 6 bases, with 9 bases between the two germline ends.

This sequence joins TRBV7-3 and TRBJ2-1; 11 bases map to TRBD2. CDR3 length: 14 amino acids. CDR1 SGHTA and CDR2 FQGTGA come from the germline V gene. Unmatched junction bases numbered 6, after V lost 7 bases and J lost 7 bases. The DNA of the CDR3 is TGTGCCAGCACCCTAGCGGGAGGAGCGAATGAGCAGTTCTTC. Translated: CASTLAGGANEQFF.

This chain joins TRBV6-2 or TRBV6-3 and TRBJ1-2; no definite D call. This CDR3 is built from 13 residues. Germline lookup yields CDR1 MNHEY and CDR2 SVGEGT. V lost 2 bases and J 4 bases, leaving 8 bases between the germline ends. CDR3 residues: CASSYKGTYGYTF. The CDR3 DNA reads as TGTGCCAGCAGTTACAAGGGAACCTATGGCTACACCTTC.

The CDR3: CASTNQGLYGYTF. In nucleotides, the CDR3 is TGTGCCAGCACTAATCAGGGGCTGTATGGCTACACCTTC. The chain joins TRBV6-5 to TRBJ1-2, with D perhaps TRBD1 (6 bases). Germline CDR1 reads MNHEY; CDR2 reads SVGAGI. CDR3 length: 13 residues. The germline V and J ends were trimmed by 7 bases and 5 bases, with 14 bases remaining between them.

The rearrangement uses TRBV12-3 or TRBV12-4 and TRBJ1-1, with D unclear. This CDR3 has 13 residues. Trimming pared 3 bases from V and 6 bases from J, leaving 11 bases between. The CDR3 nucleotides are TGTGCCAGCAGTTTGTATCCGGGATCTGAAGCTTTCTTT. It specifies CASSLYPGSEAFF.